Presented here are 21 T cell receptor beta chains from one specimen sequenced in a study of CD8 T cells in ankylosing spondylitis. TCRdb fed the 5' RACE reads into MiXCR, producing one record per CDR3 protein. There are under 200,000 distinct CDR3 sequences in the sample; 9.5% to 13% occur only once, and just under 30% lies in the top ten. The sample was blood, either unsorted or a sorted T cell fraction (not recorded which). The receptors were sampled from a male donor with ankylosing spondylitis or in good health (not recorded which).

This clonotype was seen many times. The V and J genes are TRBV29-1 and TRBJ2-1; TRBD2 matches 9 bases. Per germline, CDR1 SQVTM and CDR2 ANQGSEA. The CDR3 loop spans 12 amino acids. V lost 6 bases and J lost 8; bases outside the gene matches: 5. The CDR3 DNA is TGCAGCGTGCCCGGGACTAGCTATGAGCAGTTCTTC. Its translation: CSVPGTSYEQFF.

In its sample, this clonotype ranks as medium-sized. The chain carries TRBV6-2 or TRBV6-3 and TRBJ1-1; the D is unclear. Trimming removed 6 bases from V and 1 base from J, with 15 bases in between. CDR1 is MNHEY and CDR2 is SVGEGT in the germline V gene. This CDR3 is 15 amino acids long. CDR3 nucleotide sequence: TGTGCCAGCAGCCCTCCGACCGCAGGGAACACTGAAGCTTTCTTT. Its translation is CASSPPTAGNTEAFF.

The V gene is TRBV29-1, the J gene TRBJ2-3; tentative D call: TRBD1 (5 bases). CDR1 is SQVTM and CDR2 is ANQGSEA in the germline V gene. This CDR3 region has 14 residues. The V end was cut by 7 bases, the J end by 0 bases, with 14 bases between. In DNA form, the CDR3 reads TGCAGCGCCAAGCAGGGAACTAGCACAGATACGCAGTATTTT. Its protein product is CSAKQGTSTDTQYF.

The chain joins TRBV9 to TRBJ2-6; D gene ambiguous. Looked up from germline, CDR1 is SGDLS and CDR2 is YYNGEE. The CDR3 runs 13 residues. With 6 bases removed from V and 0 bases from J, the gap between germline ends came to 4 bases. CDR3 sequence: CASTPSGANVLTF. In nucleotides, the CDR3 is TGTGCCAGCACTCCCTCTGGGGCCAACGTCCTGACTTTC.

In this sample, this clonotype turned up many times. This chain uses TRBV27 with TRBJ2-2; 11 bases map to TRBD1. The ends lost 1 base at V and 2 bases at J; junction bases unmatched: 3. The CDR3 is 17 amino acids. Germline loops: CDR1 MNHEY, CDR2 SMNVEV (reference sequence). The chain's CDR3 is CASSLYGQGANTGELFF. CDR3 in DNA: TGTGCCAGCAGTTTATACGGACAGGGGGCTAACACCGGGGAGCTGTTTTTT.

The sample holds many counts of this clonotype. The chain has TRBV5-1 and TRBJ2-1; TRBD1 agrees at 10 bases. The CDR3 runs 15 residues. With 2 bases clipped from V and 8 bases from J, the junction kept 7 bases outside the gene matches. In germline, CDR1 is SGHRS, CDR2 YFSETQ. In nucleotides, the CDR3 is TGCGCCAGCAGCTTACGGACAGGGGGAGAGGATGAGCAGTTCTTC. This translates into CASSLRTGGEDEQFF.

The gene calls are TRBV7-2 and TRBJ2-5; D is unclear. Trimming left V 10 bases short and J 1 base short, with 16 bases between. This CDR3 is 14 amino acids long. Germline CDR1 is SGHTA and CDR2 is FQGNSA. The CDR3 sequence: CATRVKGPQETQYF. CDR3 in DNA: TGTGCCACCAGAGTGAAGGGCCCCCAAGAGACCCAGTACTTC.

This clonotype was seen repeatedly, ten times or more. The rearrangement uses TRBV5-6 and TRBJ2-5; the D gene is possibly TRBD2 (6 bases). V was trimmed by 2 bases and J by 5 bases, leaving 13 bases between them. The CDR3 runs to 14 residues. CDR1 and CDR2 from the germline V gene are SGHDT and YYEEEE. The CDR3 region has the DNA TGTGCCAGCAGCTTTATAGCGGCTACGGAGACCCAGTACTTC. Translating it yields CASSFIAATETQYF.

This clonotype was observed at least ten times. CDR3 in amino acids: CSARDAHTQYF. DNA for the CDR3: TGCAGTGCTAGGGATGCACACACGCAGTATTTT. The V call is TRBV20-1, the J call TRBJ2-3; D is unclear. This CDR3 has 11 amino acids. V lost 3 bases and J 9 bases, leaving 10 bases between the germline ends. Germline CDR1 reads DFQATT; CDR2 reads SNEGSKA (reference sequence).

This chain links TRBV7-6 with TRBJ1-2, with TRBD1 matching over 10 bases. Germline CDR1 and CDR2: SGHVS and FNYEAQ. There are 15 residues in the CDR3. V lost 0 bases and J lost 2; bases outside the gene matches: 0. CDR3 DNA sequence: TGTGCCAGCAGCTTAGCGACAGGGGGCAACTATGGCTACACCTTC. This translates into CASSLATGGNYGYTF.

This clonotype was detected only a few times. This chain uses TRBV20-1 with TRBJ2-1, with TRBD2 identical over 7 bases. The CDR3 loop spans 15 amino acids. The germline gives CDR1 DFQATT, CDR2 SNEGSKA (reference sequence). The junction had 10 bases not matched to a gene; V was cut back by 5 bases and J by 3 bases. CDR3 sequence reads: CSAERSGTLYNEQFF. The CDR3 DNA reads TGCAGTGCTGAACGGAGCGGGACGCTCTACAATGAGCAGTTCTTC.

This clonotype was counted many times. At one boundary the junction diverges from the germline segment, which might be a read error. This chain connects TRBV6-1 to TRBJ2-2; TRBD2 aligns across 12 bases. The germline CDR1 and CDR2 sequences are MNHNS and SASEGT. There are 15 residues in the CDR3. Here the CDR3 reads CASSRTSGNAGELFF. The CDR3 DNA reads as TGTGCCAGCAGTCGGACTAGCGGGAACGCCGGGGAGCTGTTTTTT.

This clonotype was seen many times. The gene calls are TRBV5-5 and TRBJ2-3; no clear D. There are 14 residues in the CDR3. The germline gives CDR1 SGHKS, CDR2 YYEKEE (reference sequence). V was cut by 2 bases and J by 1 base, with 8 bases left in between. CDR3 DNA sequence: TGTGCCAGCAGCTTATCGTCGGGCACAGATACGCAGTATTTT. Protein: CASSLSSGTDTQYF.

This clonotype was counted many times. The chain joins TRBV20-1 to TRBJ2-3; D gene ambiguous. The CDR3 sequence is 13 residues long. The germline V gene has CDR1 DFQATT and CDR2 SNEGSKA (reference sequence). V was clipped by 7 bases and J by 0 bases, with 11 bases between them. CDR3 amino acids: CSGLTASTDTQYF. CDR3 sequence (DNA): TGCAGTGGTCTAACAGCTAGCACAGATACGCAGTATTTT.

This clonotype has ten or more counts. CDR3: CASSPLGRNLGGRGTEAFF. The CDR3 DNA sequence: TGTGCCAGCAGTCCTTTAGGACGTAATCTAGGGGGCAGAGGCACTGAAGCTTTCTTT. The rearrangement joins TRBV7-6 to TRBJ1-1; 7 bases agree with TRBD1. Per germline, CDR1 SGHVS and CDR2 FNYEAQ. V lost 6 bases, J lost 4 bases, and 23 bases stayed unmatched. The CDR3 totals 19 residues.

This clonotype was recorded many times. The chain has TRBV6-5 and TRBJ1-5; D perhaps matches TRBD1 (6 bases). Germline CDR1 is MNHEY and CDR2 is SVGAGI. V gave up 4 bases and J gave up 5 bases, with 15 bases separating them. The CDR3 spans 15 residues. DNA of the CDR3: TGTGCCAGCAGTTCCGACAGGTCCGGGCATCAGCCCCAGCATTTT. Protein: CASSSDRSGHQPQHF.

The chain couples TRBV5-4 to TRBJ2-7, with no clear D. Germline V gene lookup returns CDR1 SGHNT and CDR2 YYREEE (reference sequence). There are 12 residues in the CDR3. The V end was cut by 3 bases, the J end by 9 bases, with 13 bases between. The CDR3 DNA reads as TGTGCCAGCAGCTCGGGTGGCAATGCGCAGTACTTC. Protein product: CASSSGGNAQYF.

This clonotype was detected ten times or more. An end of the junction differs from the germline gene, which may be a read error. The CDR3 DNA sequence: TGTGCCAGCAGTTTAATCACAGATGACTCTCAGAGCTTT. This sequence encodes CASSLITDDSQSF. The rearrangement uses TRBV27 and TRBJ2-3, with D unclear. CDR1 MNHEY and CDR2 SMNVEV come from the germline V gene (reference sequence). This CDR3 comprises 13 residues.

This clonotype was seen repeatedly, ten times or more. The CDR3 bases are TGTGCCAGCAGCCTAGACAGGGGGCAGGCAGATACGCAGTATTTT. Protein product: CASSLDRGQADTQYF. V gene TRBV28 combines with J gene TRBJ2-3, with 10 bases matching TRBD1. J lost 4 bases, V lost 6 bases, and 7 bases had no gene match. The CDR3 extends over 15 amino acids. The germline CDR1 and CDR2 sequences are MDHEN and SYDVKM.

At least ten counts were recorded for this clonotype. This chain uses TRBV10-3 with TRBJ1-1; 11 bases map to TRBD1. CDR3 length equals 13 residues. CDR1 and CDR2 (germline): ENHRY, SYGVKD. V gave up 4 bases and J gave up 8 bases; unmatched junction bases: 3. The CDR3 region is CAISVGQGEEAFF. The CDR3 DNA reads TGTGCCATCAGTGTGGGACAGGGGGAAGAAGCTTTCTTT.

The V gene is TRBV29-1, the J gene TRBJ2-1; D is undetermined. The CDR3 runs 14 residues. In germline, CDR1 is SQVTM, CDR2 ANQGSEA. Between the trimmed V and J ends, which lost 1 base and 7 bases, there was a span of 14 bases. The CDR3 DNA reads as TGCAGCGTTGAAGGGAAGTCCGCCTCGAATGAGCAGTTCTTC. Encoded protein: CSVEGKSASNEQFF.